This entry lists 19 T cell receptor beta chains sequenced from one sample in a study of cytomegalovirus exposure and HLA in healthy donors. In the PCR, 60 Vbeta and 13 Jbeta primers were used. Sequencing used immunoSEQ multiplex PCR; TCRdb keeps in-frame clones, though not all of them. The sample lists under 85,000 clones; 74% were seen once. Sequencing was done on a sample of PBMCs. The receptor source for this set is a young woman in good health and CMV-seropositive.

This chain links TRBV6-5 with TRBJ1-1; D remains ambiguous. The length of the CDR3 is 12 residues. Trimming removed 8 bases from V and 6 bases from J, with 13 bases in between. Per germline, CDR1 MNHEY and CDR2 SVGAGI. The CDR3 DNA reads as TGTGCCAGCGGGCCAACACGCCCTGAAGCTTTCTTT. Translated: CASGPTRPEAFF.

The CDR3 loop is CASSLTGNQPQHF. As DNA, the CDR3 is TGTGCCAGCAGTTTAACAGGCAATCAGCCCCAGCATTTT. The V call is TRBV27, the J call TRBJ1-5; D gene unclear. The V gene lost 2 bases and the J gene lost 2 bases, with 4 bases spanning the gap. The CDR3 is made up of 13 amino acids. Per germline, CDR1 MNHEY and CDR2 SMNVEV (reference sequence).

This clone was seen just once. The chain recombines TRBV7-9 with TRBJ2-7; TRBD2 agrees at 9 bases. This CDR3 is built from 14 residues. The V and J ends lost 7 bases and 2 bases, in that order; junction bases with no gene match: 6. Germline V gene lookup returns CDR1 SEHNR and CDR2 FQNEAQ (reference sequence). Here the CDR3 DNA reads TGTGCCAGCACCCAGACTAGCGGTGCCTACGAGCAGTACTTC. Protein product: CASTQTSGAYEQYF.

The chain employs TRBV10-1 and TRBJ2-7; 9 bases are shared with TRBD1. The J segment lost 6 bases and the V segment lost 3 bases, leaving 9 bases of the junction unmatched. This CDR3 has 15 residues. CDR1 and CDR2 (germline): WNHNN, SYGVQD (reference sequence). CDR3 coding DNA: TGCGCCAGCAGTGAAGAAGGACAGGGACAGGGCGAGCAGTACTTC. Protein: CASSEEGQGQGEQYF.

This clone was seen a single time. The chain joins TRBV27 to TRBJ2-2; possible D gene TRBD2, 5 bases. Trimming shortened V by 5 bases and J by 1 base, and 8 bases separated the two germline ends. Germline CDR1 MNHEY, CDR2 SMNVEV (reference sequence). The CDR3 totals 14 residues. CDR3 nucleotides: TGTGCCAGCAGTCCGAGGGTGAACACCGGGGAGCTGTTTTTT. It encodes CASSPRVNTGELFF.

This sequence joins TRBV30 and TRBJ2-3, with D perhaps matching TRBD2 (6 bases). The V and J ends lost 2 bases and 4 bases respectively, with 10 bases between them. The CDR3 covers 13 residues. Germline CDR1 and CDR2: GTSNPN and SVGIG (reference sequence). CDR3 nucleotide sequence: TGTGCCTGGAGTAGTTCGGGGGCAGATACGCAGTATTTT. It yields the protein CAWSSSGADTQYF.

V and J are TRBV20-1 and TRBJ2-1, with D perhaps matching TRBD2 (6 bases). The CDR3 is 11 residues long. The germline V and J ends were trimmed by 6 bases and 11 bases, with 14 bases remaining between them. Germline CDR1 reads DFQATT; CDR2 reads SNEGSKA (reference sequence). The CDR3 DNA is TGCAGTGCGGGGTCTAGCGTTAAGCAGTTCTTC. It encodes CSAGSSVKQFF.

This clone was seen only a few times. The V call is TRBV4-3, the J call TRBJ2-3; no definite D call. Germline V CDR1 and CDR2: LGHNA, YSLEER. The CDR3 is 16 residues long. Trimming removed 1 base from V and 2 bases from J, with 13 bases in between. The CDR3 DNA follows: TGCGCCAGCAGCCAAGTGTCTGGGCGCCTCACAGATACGCAGTATTTT. Translation: CASSQVSGRLTDTQYF.

The chain is built from TRBV4-3 and TRBJ1-2; no firm D call. The CDR3 totals 16 residues. The V and J ends lost 0 bases and 4 bases respectively, with 15 bases between them. Looked up from germline, CDR1 is LGHNA and CDR2 is YSLEER. The CDR3 coding sequence is TGCGCCAGCAGCCAAGATTATCGCCGGTATGTCTATGGCTACACCTTC. It encodes CASSQDYRRYVYGYTF.

The rearrangement joins TRBV6-1 to TRBJ1-5; 7 bases fit TRBD1. This CDR3 spans 15 amino acids. The germline V gene has CDR1 MNHNS and CDR2 SASEGT. Trimming cost V 3 bases and J 4 bases; bases outside gene matches: 6. The CDR3 sequence: CASSERGQKNQPQHF. The DNA of the CDR3 is TGTGCCAGCAGTGAGAGGGGACAGAAAAATCAGCCCCAGCATTTT.

This clone was picked up one time. The rearrangement joins TRBV5-1 to TRBJ2-2; D not certain. Trimming took off 0 bases at V and 4 bases at J, with 7 bases between the two ends. The CDR3 is 14 residues long. Germline assignment: CDR1 SGHRS and CDR2 YFSETQ. In DNA, the CDR3 is TGCGCCAGCAGCTTGGACCAGATCACCGGGGAGCTGTTTTTT. Translation gives CASSLDQITGELFF.

The V gene is TRBV1, the J gene TRBJ2-2; the table's D call TRBD2 went unverified against the DNA. TRBV1 is assigned pseudogene status. The CDR3 totals 13 residues. CDR3 nucleotide sequence: TGCACCAGACCGCCGGTCCATCACCCGGAGCTGTTTTTT. Protein sequence: CTRPPVHHPELFF.

The V gene is TRBV10-2, the J gene TRBJ2-7; 9 positions match TRBD1. The CDR3 is 15 residues long. The germline V gene has CDR1 WSHSY and CDR2 SAAADI. Trimming cost V 3 bases and J 5 bases; bases outside gene matches: 8. CDR3 region: CASSERDRDRDEQYF. Written as DNA, the CDR3 is TGCGCCAGCAGTGAAAGGGACAGGGATAGGGACGAGCAGTACTTC.

The sample holds one count of this clone. This chain links TRBV18 with TRBJ1-1; D unclear. Germline V gene sequence: CDR1 KGHSH, CDR2 LQKENI. The CDR3 totals 14 residues. Trimming shortened V by 6 bases and J by 0 bases, and 11 bases separated the two germline ends. CDR3: CASSLISMNTEAFF. CDR3 DNA sequence: TGTGCCAGCTCCCTCATCAGTATGAACACTGAAGCTTTCTTT.

The chain links TRBV5-4 to TRBJ2-6; a possible D gene is TRBD2 (6 bases). This CDR3 has 17 amino acids. V was clipped by 4 bases and J by 0 bases, with 14 bases between them. Germline values: CDR1 SGHNT, CDR2 YYREEE (reference sequence). Here the CDR3 reads CASSPRSGSSGANVLTF. The CDR3 coding sequence is TGTGCCAGCAGCCCGCGTAGCGGTAGCTCTGGGGCCAACGTCCTGACTTTC. The variable domain in full, with the rest retrieved from reference TRBV5-4 and TRBJ2-6, is ETGVTQSPTHLIKTRGQQVTLRCSSQSGHNTVSWYQQALGQGPQFIFQYYREEENGRGNFPPRFSGLQFPNYSSELNVNALELDDSALYLCASSPRSGSSGANVLTFGAGSRLTVL.

The V gene is TRBV18, the J gene TRBJ1-2; D is ambiguous. V lost 3 bases and J lost 2, with 7 bases in between. Germline CDR1 KGHSH, CDR2 LQKENI. This CDR3 comprises 13 residues. The CDR3 DNA is TGTGCCAGCTCACCGGAGGGCAACTATGGCTACACCTTC. Its protein product is CASSPEGNYGYTF.

The chain couples TRBV7-9 to TRBJ2-6; 12 bases map to TRBD1. V was clipped by 3 bases and J by 2 bases; unmatched bases: 2. CDR1 is SEHNR, CDR2 FQNEAQ, per germline (reference sequence). The CDR3 consists of 17 residues. Here the CDR3 DNA reads TGTGCCAGCAGCTTGGGGACAGGGGGCCCTGGGGCCAACGTCCTGACTTTC. This codes for CASSLGTGGPGANVLTF.

CDR3 sequence reads: CASSLTGQGNTGELFF. CDR3 nucleotides: TGCGCCAGCAGCTTGACGGGACAGGGTAACACCGGGGAGCTGTTTTTT. The rearrangement links TRBV5-1 to TRBJ2-2; 9 bases are shared with TRBD1. The CDR3 is 16 residues long. Germline V lookup: CDR1 SGHRS, CDR2 YFSETQ. J lost 2 bases, V lost 1 base, and 3 bases had no gene match.

V is TRBV12-5 and J is TRBJ1-4; D not certain. CDR1 LGHNT and CDR2 FRNRAP come from the germline V gene. This CDR3 spans 14 amino acids. V was cut by 2 bases and J by 4 bases, with 8 bases left in between. The chain's CDR3 is CASGLKEGNEKLFF. Written as DNA, the CDR3 is TGTGCTAGTGGTTTGAAGGAGGGTAATGAAAAACTGTTTTTT. The full variable domain, with the rest looked up from reference TRBV12-5 and TRBJ1-4, is DARVTQTPRHKVTEMGQEVTMRCQPILGHNTVFWYRQTMMQGLELLAYFRNRAPLDDSGMPKDRFSAEMPDATLATLKIQPSEPRDSAVYFCASGLKEGNEKLFFGSGTQLSVL.